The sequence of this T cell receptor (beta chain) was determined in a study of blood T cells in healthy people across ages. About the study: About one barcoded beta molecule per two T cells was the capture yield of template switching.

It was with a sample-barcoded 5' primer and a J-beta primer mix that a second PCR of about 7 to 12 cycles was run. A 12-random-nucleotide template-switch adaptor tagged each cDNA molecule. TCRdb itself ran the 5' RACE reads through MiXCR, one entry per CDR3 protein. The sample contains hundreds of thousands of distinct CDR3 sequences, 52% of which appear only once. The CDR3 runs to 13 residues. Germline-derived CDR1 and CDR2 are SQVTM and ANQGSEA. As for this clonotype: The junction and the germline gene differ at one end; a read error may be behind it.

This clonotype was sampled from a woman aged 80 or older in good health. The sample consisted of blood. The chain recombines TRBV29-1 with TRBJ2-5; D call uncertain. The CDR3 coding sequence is TGCAGCGGTGAAATGGCTGGATCCGAGACCCAGTACTTC. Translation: CSGEMAGSETQYF.